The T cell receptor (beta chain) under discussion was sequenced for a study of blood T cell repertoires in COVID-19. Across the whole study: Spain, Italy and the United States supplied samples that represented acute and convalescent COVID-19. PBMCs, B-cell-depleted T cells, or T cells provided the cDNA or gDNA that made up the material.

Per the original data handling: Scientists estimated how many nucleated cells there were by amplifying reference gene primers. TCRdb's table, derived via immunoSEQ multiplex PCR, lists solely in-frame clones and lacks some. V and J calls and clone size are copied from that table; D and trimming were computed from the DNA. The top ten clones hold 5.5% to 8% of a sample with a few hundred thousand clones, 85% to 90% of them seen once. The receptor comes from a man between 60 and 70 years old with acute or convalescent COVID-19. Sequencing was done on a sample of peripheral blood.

CDR3 sequence reads: CASSEQSNTEAFF. The CDR3 nucleotides read TGCGCCAGCAGCGAACAGTCGAACACTGAAGCTTTCTTT. The J gene is TRBJ1-1, the V gene TRBV5-1, with D unclear. Germline CDR1 SGHRS, CDR2 YFSETQ. The V and J ends lost 4 bases and 1 base respectively, with 8 bases between them. The CDR3 covers 13 residues.